The clone carrying this T cell receptor beta chain was found a few times. These data are taken from a study of blood T cell repertoires in COVID-19. Study-level information: Acute and convalescent COVID-19 specimens originated in the United States, Italy and Spain. T cells, B-cell-depleted T cells, or PBMCs provided the cDNA or gDNA that served as material.

Study processing details: Cell counts per sample came from amplifying reference gene primers. The protocol was immunoSEQ multiplex PCR, while the TCRdb copy is restricted to in-frame clones and leaves out a portion. The D gene and trimming were derived from the DNA, and the V and J assignments and clone size from that table. Among about 110,000 clones listed, around 80% were seen once. With V trimmed by 0 bases and J by 0 bases, 2 bases remained unmatched. This CDR3 region has 16 residues. Looked up from germline, CDR1 is SGHRS and CDR2 is YFSETQ. This receptor was taken from a human donor in a cohort sampled during active or convalescent COVID-19. Sequencing was carried out using peripheral blood. This sequence joins TRBV5-1 and TRBJ1-3; 8 bases agree with TRBD1. CDR3 DNA sequence: TGCGCCAGCAGCTTGGGGGACAGGACCTCTGGAAACACCATATATTTT. It yields the protein CASSLGDRTSGNTIYF.